The clone carrying this TCR beta chain was seen a few times. Its target is unknown. This sample was taken from a study of T cell repertoires in cytomegalovirus infection. For the study at large: CMV infection and matching HLA type were both indicated by public TCR beta signatures. Study results and caveats: HLA-C-restricted CMV-specific TCR beta clonotypes were dominant in the ex vivo response. Carriers of CMV and the relevant HLA type were discriminated by public TCR beta frequency.

TCRdb used MiXCR to reprocess the reads, holding one entry per CDR3 protein. In the table there are about 120,000 distinct CDR3 sequences, roughly 9.1% of which are singletons. CDR1 and CDR2 from the germline V gene are LGHNA and YSLEER. V lost 0 bases and J lost 2; bases outside the gene matches: 6. The CDR3 contains 17 residues. The source material was PBMCs, sequenced either directly or after in vitro stimulation (not recorded which). This chain connects TRBV4-3 to TRBJ2-1, with 8 bases identical to TRBD2. The receptor's source is a human donor in good health (CMV status not recorded). Some clones in this sample may be carry-over from other donors' samples. The DNA for the CDR3 is TGCGCCAGCAGCCAAGATATCCCAGCGGGGGCCTACAATGAGCAGTTCTTC. Its translation is CASSQDIPAGAYNEQFF.